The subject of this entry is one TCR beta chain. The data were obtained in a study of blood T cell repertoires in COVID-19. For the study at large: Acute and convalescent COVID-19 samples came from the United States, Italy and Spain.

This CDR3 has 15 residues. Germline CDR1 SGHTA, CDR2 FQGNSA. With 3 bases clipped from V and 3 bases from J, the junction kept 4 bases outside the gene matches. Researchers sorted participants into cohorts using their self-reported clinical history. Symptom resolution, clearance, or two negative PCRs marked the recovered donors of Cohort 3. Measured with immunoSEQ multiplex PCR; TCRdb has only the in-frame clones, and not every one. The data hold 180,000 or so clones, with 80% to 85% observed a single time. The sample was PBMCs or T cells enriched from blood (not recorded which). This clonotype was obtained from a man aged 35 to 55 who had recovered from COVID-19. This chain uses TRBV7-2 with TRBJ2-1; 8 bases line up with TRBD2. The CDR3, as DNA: TGTGCCAGCAGCTTCTCCCGGGGGGGCTACAATGAGCAGTTCTTC. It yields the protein CASSFSRGGYNEQFF.